Described below is a single T cell receptor beta chain sequence and its context. As yet, its antigen is unknown. Clones were read by immunoSEQ multiplex PCR, and TCRdb kept only the in-frame ones, dropping some. In the table there are tens of thousands of clones, approximately 95% of which are singletons. This sample is drawn from a study of lymphopenia after photon versus proton radiotherapy. Points from the study as a whole: Under photons, naive T cells and diversity fell while effector/memory populations rose. Authors raise, but do not show, better survival with proton therapy. Oligoclonal CD8+ Temra expansion after nadir drove photon patients' diversity drop. In patients who died, overall survival fell as post-nadir TCR diversity dropped more.

The length of the CDR3 is 15 residues. Germline V gene sequence: CDR1 MNHEY, CDR2 SMNVEV (reference sequence). The J segment lost 6 bases and the V segment lost 5 bases, leaving 7 bases of the junction unmatched. V and J are TRBV27 and TRBJ2-7; 13 bases are shared with TRBD2. The sample consisted of peripheral blood, taken from a patient treated with photon-based radiotherapy. This clonotype originated in a woman between 45 and 65 years old with cholangiocarcinoma. CDR3: CASSPGTSGGAEQYF. The CDR3 DNA is TGTGCCAGCAGTCCGGGAACTAGCGGGGGGGCCGAGCAGTACTTC.